The clone carrying this TCR beta chain has only one observation. Its antigen remains unknown. Trimming removed 2 bases at V and 2 bases at J, with 9 bases between. This CDR3 contains 14 residues. Germline CDR1 MNHNS, CDR2 SASEGT. The sample originates from a study of OX40 agonist ivuxolimab in advanced cancers. Data came from immunoSEQ multiplex PCR; TCRdb stores just in-frame clones and leaves some out. The sample contains about 60,000 clones, about 89% of which appear only once. Study results and limitations: No determination was made of the antigen specificity of the expanded peripheral T cells. Relative to CD4+, CD8+ T cells held more expanded clones on average.

V is TRBV6-1 and J is TRBJ1-2; D is unclear. The source was CD4+ or CD8+ T cells sorted from blood, collected in a trial of the OX40 agonist ivuxolimab. This TCR was sampled from an adult with an advanced solid tumor such as melanoma, head and neck, liver or kidney cancer. The DNA for the CDR3 is TGTGCCAGCAGTGAATCGGGCAGAAACTATGGCTACACCTTC. The encoded protein is CASSESGRNYGYTF.